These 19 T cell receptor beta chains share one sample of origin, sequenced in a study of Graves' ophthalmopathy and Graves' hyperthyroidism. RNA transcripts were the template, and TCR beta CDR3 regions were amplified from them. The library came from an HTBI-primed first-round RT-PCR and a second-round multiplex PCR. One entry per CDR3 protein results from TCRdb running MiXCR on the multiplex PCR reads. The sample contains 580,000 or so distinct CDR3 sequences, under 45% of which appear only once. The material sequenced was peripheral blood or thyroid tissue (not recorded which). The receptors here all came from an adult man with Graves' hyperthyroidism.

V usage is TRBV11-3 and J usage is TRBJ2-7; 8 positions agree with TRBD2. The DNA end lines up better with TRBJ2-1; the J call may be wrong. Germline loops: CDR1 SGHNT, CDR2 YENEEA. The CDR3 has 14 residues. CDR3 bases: TGTGCCAGCATGCCTAGCGGGTTTCTCAATGAGCAGTTCTTC. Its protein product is CASMPSGFLNEQFF.

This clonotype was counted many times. The CDR3 here is CASSLQPLGNEKLFF. The CDR3 coding sequence is TGTGCCAGCAGCCTCCAGCCTTTGGGTAATGAAAAACTGTTTTTT. The rearrangement joins TRBV12-3 or TRBV12-4 to TRBJ1-4; D gene unclear. The V and J ends lost 6 bases and 4 bases respectively, with 15 bases between them. The CDR3 runs 15 residues.

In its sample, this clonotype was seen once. The chain's CDR3 is CASSLRSGRYNEQFF. CDR3 nucleotides: TGTGCCAGCAGCTTAAGAAGCGGGAGATACAATGAGCAGTTCTTC. V and J are TRBV7-9 and TRBJ2-7, with 8 positions matching TRBD2. The DNA end is more similar to TRBJ2-1, so the J call may be wrong. Germline values: CDR1 SEHNR, CDR2 FQNEAQ (reference sequence). This CDR3 spans 15 amino acids.

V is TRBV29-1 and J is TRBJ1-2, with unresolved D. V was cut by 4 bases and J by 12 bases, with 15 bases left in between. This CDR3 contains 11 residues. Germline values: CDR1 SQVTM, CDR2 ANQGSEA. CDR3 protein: CSVVKVSGNTF. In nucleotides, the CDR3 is TGCAGCGTTGTGAAGGTCTCTGGAAACACCTTC. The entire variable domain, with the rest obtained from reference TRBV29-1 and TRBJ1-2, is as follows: SAVISQKPSRDICQRGTSLTIQCQVDSQVTMMFWYRQQPGQSLTLIATANQGSEATYESGFVIDKFPISRPNLTFSTLTVSNMSPEDSSIYLCSVVKVSGNTFGSGTRLTVV.

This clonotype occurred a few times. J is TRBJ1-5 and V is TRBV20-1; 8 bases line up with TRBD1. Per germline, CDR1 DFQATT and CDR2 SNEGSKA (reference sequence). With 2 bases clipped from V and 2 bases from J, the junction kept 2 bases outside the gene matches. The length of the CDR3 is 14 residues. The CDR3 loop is CSARPGGGNQPQHF. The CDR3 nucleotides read TGCAGTGCTAGACCAGGGGGCGGCAATCAGCCCCAGCATTTT.

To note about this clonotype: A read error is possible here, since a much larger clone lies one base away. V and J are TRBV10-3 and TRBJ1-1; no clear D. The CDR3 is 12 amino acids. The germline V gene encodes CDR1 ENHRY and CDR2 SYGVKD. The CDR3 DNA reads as TGTGCCAGCAGTTTTGCTGGACGGGCAGTTTTCTTT. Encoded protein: CASSFAGRAVFF.

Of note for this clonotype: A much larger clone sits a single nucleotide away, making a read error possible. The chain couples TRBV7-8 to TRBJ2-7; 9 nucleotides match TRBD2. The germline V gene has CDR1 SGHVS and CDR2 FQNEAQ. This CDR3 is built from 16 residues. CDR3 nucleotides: TGTGCCAGCAGCTTAGGCGGGCTAGCGGGAACCTACGGGCAGTACTTC. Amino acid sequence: CASSLGGLAGTYGQYF.

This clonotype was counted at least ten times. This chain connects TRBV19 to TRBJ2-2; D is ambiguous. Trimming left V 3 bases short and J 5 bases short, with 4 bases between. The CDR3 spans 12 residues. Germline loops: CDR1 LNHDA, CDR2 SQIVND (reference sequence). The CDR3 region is CASSIGTGELFF. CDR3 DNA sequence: TGTGCCAGTAGTATCGGTACCGGGGAGCTGTTTTTT.

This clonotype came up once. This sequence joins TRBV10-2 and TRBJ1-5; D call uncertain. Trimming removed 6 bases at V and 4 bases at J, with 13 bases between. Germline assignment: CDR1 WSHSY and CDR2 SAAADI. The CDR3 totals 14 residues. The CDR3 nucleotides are TGCGCCAGCAGGGAGCACGGGGAAAATCAGCCCCAGCATTTT. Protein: CASREHGENQPQHF.

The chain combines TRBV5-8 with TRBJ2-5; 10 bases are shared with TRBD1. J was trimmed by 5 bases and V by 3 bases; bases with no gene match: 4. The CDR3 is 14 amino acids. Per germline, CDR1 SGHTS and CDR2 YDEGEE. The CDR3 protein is CASSSAGQGETQYF. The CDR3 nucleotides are TGTGCCAGCAGCTCCGCGGGACAGGGGGAGACCCAGTACTTC. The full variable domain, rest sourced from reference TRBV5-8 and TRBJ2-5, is EAGVTQSPTHLIKTRGQQATLRCSPISGHTSVYWYQQALGLGLQFLLWYDEGEERNRGNFPPRFSGRQFPNYSSELNVNALELEDSALYLCASSSAGQGETQYFGPGTRLLVL.

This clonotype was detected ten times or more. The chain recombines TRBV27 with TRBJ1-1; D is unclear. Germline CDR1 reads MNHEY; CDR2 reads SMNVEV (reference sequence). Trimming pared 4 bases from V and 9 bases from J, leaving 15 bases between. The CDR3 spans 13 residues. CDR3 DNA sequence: TGTGCCAGCAGTTCCGGGATCTTACGCAAAGCTTTCTTT. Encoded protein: CASSSGILRKAFF.

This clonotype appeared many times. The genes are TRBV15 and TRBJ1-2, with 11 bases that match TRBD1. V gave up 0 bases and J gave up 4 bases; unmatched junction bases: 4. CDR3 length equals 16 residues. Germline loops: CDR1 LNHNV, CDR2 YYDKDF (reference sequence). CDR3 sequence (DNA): TGTGCCACCAGCAGAGAGGACAGGGGGCTCATCTATGGCTACACCTTC. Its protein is CATSREDRGLIYGYTF.

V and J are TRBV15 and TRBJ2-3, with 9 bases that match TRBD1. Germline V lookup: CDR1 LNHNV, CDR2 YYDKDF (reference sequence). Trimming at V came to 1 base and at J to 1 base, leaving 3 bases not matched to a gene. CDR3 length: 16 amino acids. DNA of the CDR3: TGTGCCACCAGCAGAGCTAGGACAGGGGGCACAGATACGCAGTATTTT. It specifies CATSRARTGGTDTQYF.

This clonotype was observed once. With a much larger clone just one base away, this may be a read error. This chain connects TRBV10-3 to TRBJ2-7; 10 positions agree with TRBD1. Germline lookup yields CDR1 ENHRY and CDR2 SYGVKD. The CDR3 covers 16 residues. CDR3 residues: CASSSLGGQGVYEQYF. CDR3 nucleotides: TGTGCCAGCAGTTCACTTGGTGGACAGGGGGTCTACGAGCAGTACTTC.

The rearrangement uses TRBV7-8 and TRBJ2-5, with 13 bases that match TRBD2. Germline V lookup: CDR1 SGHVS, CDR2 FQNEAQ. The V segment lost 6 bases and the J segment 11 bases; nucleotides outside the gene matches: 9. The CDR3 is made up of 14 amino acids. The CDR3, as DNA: TGTGCCAGCAGTCCGGATACTAGCGGGAGGGGGCAGTACTTC. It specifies CASSPDTSGRGQYF.

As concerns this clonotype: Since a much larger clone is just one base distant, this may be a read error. CDR3 region: CAISPQGGRNTEAFF. The CDR3 nucleotides read TGTGCCATCAGTCCCCAAGGTGGGAGAAACACTGAAGCTTTCTTT. V is TRBV6-1 and J is TRBJ1-1, with D unclear. Germline loops: CDR1 MNHNS, CDR2 SASEGT. The CDR3 runs to 15 residues.

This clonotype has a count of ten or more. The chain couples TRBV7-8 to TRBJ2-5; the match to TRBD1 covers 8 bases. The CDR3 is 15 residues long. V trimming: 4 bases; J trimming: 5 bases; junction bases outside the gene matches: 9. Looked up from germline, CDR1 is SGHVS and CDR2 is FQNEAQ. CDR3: CASSSSRTGSETQYF. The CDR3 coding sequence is TGTGCCAGCAGCTCAAGCAGGACAGGGAGTGAGACCCAGTACTTC.

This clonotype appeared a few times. DNA of the CDR3: TGTGCCAGTAGTACAGGACAGGGAAGGTTGGCCTGGAAACTGTTTTTT. Protein product: CASSTGQGRLAWKLFF. The chain couples TRBV19 to TRBJ1-4; 8 bases fit TRBD1. CDR3 length: 16 residues. The ends lost 4 bases at V and 11 bases at J; junction bases unmatched: 15. Germline V gene lookup returns CDR1 LNHDA and CDR2 SQIVND (reference sequence).

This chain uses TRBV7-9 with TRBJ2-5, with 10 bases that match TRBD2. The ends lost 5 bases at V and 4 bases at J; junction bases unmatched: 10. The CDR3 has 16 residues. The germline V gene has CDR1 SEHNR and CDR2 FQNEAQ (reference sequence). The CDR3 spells CASSQYTAGGGETQYF. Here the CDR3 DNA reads TGTGCCAGCAGCCAATACACAGCGGGAGGGGGAGAGACCCAGTACTTC.